This T cell receptor beta chain was recorded in a study of blood T cells in healthy people across ages. Study observations and caveats: Observed TCR beta diversity per million T cells went down as age went up. This fall followed a roughly linear course with age. Naive CD4+ cell counts and diversity both ran higher in long-lived than in aged donors.

In the case of this clonotype: The antigen is undetermined.

Primed by a sample-barcoded 5' primer and a J-beta primer mix, a second PCR proceeded for 7 to 11 cycles. Per-sample output comprised a minimum of 2.5 million paired-end reads containing CDR3. TCRdb redid the calling of the 5' RACE reads with MiXCR, one entry per CDR3 protein. The sample yields about 640,000 distinct CDR3 sequences, approximately 50% seen once. This CDR3 contains 13 residues. Germline CDR1 SQVTM, CDR2 ANQGSEA. Trimming took 4 bases from V and 6 from J, leaving 15 bases between them. The chain carries TRBV29-1 and TRBJ1-2; the D gene is possibly TRBD1 (5 bases). The clonotype originates from a man in his 60s in good health. The material sequenced was blood. CDR3 DNA sequence: TGCAGCGTTGGGGCCGGGACCTTTAATGGCTACACCTTC. Translated: CSVGAGTFNGYTF. The complete variable domain, with remaining parts taken from reference TRBV29-1 and TRBJ1-2, reads SAVISQKPSRDICQRGTSLTIQCQVDSQVTMMFWYRQQPGQSLTLIATANQGSEATYESGFVIDKFPISRPNLTFSTLTVSNMSPEDSSIYLCSVGAGTFNGYTFGSGTRLTVV.